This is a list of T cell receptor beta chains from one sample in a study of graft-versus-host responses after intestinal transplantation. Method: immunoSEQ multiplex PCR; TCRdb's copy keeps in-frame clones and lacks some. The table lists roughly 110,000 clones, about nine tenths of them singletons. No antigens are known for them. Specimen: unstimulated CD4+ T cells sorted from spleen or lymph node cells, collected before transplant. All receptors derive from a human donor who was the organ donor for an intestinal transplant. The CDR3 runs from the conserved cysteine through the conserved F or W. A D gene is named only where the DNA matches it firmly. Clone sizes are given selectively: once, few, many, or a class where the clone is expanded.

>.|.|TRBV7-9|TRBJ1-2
TGTGCCAGCAGCTCGGGAAGGAGTGGCTACACCTTC
CASSSGRSGYTF
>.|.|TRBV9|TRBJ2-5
TGTGCCAGCAGCGTAGGTACGCAAGAGACCCAGTACTTC
CASSVGTQETQYF
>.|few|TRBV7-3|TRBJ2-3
TGTGCCAGCAGCTCCCTCTTGGGGGGGCGGGGAGAGTTCCCAGGGCCAGATACGCAGTATTTT
CASSSLLGGRGEFPGPDTQYF
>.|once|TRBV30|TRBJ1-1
TGTGCCTGGAGTGGTCTGGGGACATGGAACACTGAAGCTTTCTTT
CAWSGLGTWNTEAFF
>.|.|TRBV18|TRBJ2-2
TGTGCCAGCTCGCTAGACTCCGGGGGGACATGGAACACCGGGGAGCTGTTTTTT
CASSLDSGGTWNTGELFF
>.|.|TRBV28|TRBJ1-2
TGTGCCAGCAGTTTTGTTGTGCGGCCCTATGGCTACACCTTC
CASSFVVRPYGYTF
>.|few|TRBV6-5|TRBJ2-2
TGTGCCAGCAGTTACGCGGGGACTTACACCGGGGAGCTGTTTTTT
CASSYAGTYTGELFF
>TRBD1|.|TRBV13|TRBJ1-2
TGTGCCAGTCAGAGGACAGGCAGCGGCTACACCTTC
CASQRTGSGYTF
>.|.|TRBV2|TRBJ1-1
TGTGCCAGCAGTGCCGTATTGACTACCCAGCCGGCTTTCTTT
CASSAVLTTQPAFF
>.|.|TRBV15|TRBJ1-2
TGTGCCACCAGCAGAGAGTTTCCGGGGTATGGCTACACCTTC
CATSREFPGYGYTF
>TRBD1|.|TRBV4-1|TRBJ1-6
TGCGCCAGCAGCCAGGGAACTACAGGGGGCAGATCACCCCTCCACTTT
CASSQGTTGGRSPLHF
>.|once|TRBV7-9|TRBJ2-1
TGTGCCAGCAGCTCGCAGGGAATGCAGTTCTTC
CASSSQGMQFF
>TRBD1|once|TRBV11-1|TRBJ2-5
TGTGCCAGCAGCTTAGTGGCTCAGAGCCGGGACAGAAAGAAAGAGACCCAGTACTTC
CASSLVAQSRDRKKETQYF
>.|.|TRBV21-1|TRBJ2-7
TGTGCCAGCAGCCTACGGGGCACTAGCGACTACGAGCAGTACTTC
CASSLRGTSDYEQYF
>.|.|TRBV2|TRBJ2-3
TGTGCCAGCAGTGAAGAGAGAACTAGCACAGATACGCAGTATTTT
CASSEERTSTDTQYF
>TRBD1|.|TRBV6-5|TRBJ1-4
TGTGCCAGCAGTTACTCGTTCAGGGGGGGGGAAAAACTGTTTTTT
CASSYSFRGGEKLFF
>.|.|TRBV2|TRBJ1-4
TGTGCCAGCAGTCCTGGTCCCAGGGGTGAAAAACTGTTTTTT
CASSPGPRGEKLFF
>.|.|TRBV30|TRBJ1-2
TGTGCCTGGAGGGATTATCGAGCTAACTATGGCTACACCTTC
CAWRDYRANYGYTF
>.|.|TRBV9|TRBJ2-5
TGTGCCAGCAGCGTAGGGGGTGTTTGGAGTTCTACGCGGGAGACCCAGTACTTC
CASSVGGVWSSTRETQYF
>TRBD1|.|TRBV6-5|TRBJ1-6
TGTGCCAGCAGGGGGGACAGGGGGGATTCACCCCTCCACTTT
CASRGDRGDSPLHF
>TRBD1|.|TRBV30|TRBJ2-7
TGTGCCTGGAGTCCCGGGACAGGGGTCTACGAGCAGTACTTC
CAWSPGTGVYEQYF
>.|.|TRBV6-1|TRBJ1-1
TGTGCCAGCAGTTCGGGTCTCGTGGGTTACACTGAAGCTTTCTTT
CASSSGLVGYTEAFF
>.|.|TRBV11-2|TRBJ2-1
TGTGCCAGCAGCTGGGGGGACTCCACCGAGGAGTTCTTC
CASSWGDSTEEFF
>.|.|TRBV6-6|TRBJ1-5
TGTGCCAGCAGCAAACAGGGAAGTCAGCCCCAGCATTTT
CASSKQGSQPQHF
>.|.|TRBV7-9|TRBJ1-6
TGTGCCAGCAGCTTAGTGACTAATTCACCCCTCCACTTT
CASSLVTNSPLHF
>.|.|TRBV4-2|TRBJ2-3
TGTGCCAGCAGCCGCCCGGGGGGACACAACAGGCAGTATTTT
CASSRPGGHNRQYF
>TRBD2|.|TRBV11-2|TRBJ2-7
TGTGCCAGCAGCTCAAGGACTAGCGGGGACTACGAGCAGTACTTC
CASSSRTSGDYEQYF
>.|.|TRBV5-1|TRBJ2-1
TGCGCCAGCAGCCCGGGCCGGCCTAGGGTCGAGGGAAATGAGCAGTTCTTC
CASSPGRPRVEGNEQFF